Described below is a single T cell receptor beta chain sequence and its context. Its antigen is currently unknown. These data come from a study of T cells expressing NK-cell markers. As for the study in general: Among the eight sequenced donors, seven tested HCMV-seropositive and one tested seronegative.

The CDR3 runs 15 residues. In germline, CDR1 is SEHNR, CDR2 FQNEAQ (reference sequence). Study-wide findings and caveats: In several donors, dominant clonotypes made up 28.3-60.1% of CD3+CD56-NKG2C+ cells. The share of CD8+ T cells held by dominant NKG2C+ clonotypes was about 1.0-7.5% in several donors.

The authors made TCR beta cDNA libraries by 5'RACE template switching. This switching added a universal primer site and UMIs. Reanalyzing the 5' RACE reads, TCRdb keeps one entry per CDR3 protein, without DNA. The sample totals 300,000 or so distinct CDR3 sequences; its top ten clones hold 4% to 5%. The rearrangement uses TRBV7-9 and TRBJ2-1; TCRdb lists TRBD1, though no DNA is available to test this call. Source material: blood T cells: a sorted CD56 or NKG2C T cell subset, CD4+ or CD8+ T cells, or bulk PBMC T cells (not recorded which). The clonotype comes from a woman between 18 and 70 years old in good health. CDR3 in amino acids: CASSPGQGARNEQFF.